This record concerns one TCR beta chain sequence. Patients from Seattle were sampled longitudinally, starting during active infection. Germline trimming cut 1 base from V and 7 bases from J; bases unmatched to any gene: 10. CDR1 and CDR2 from the germline V gene are SGHRS and YFSETQ. This CDR3 contains 16 residues. These data are taken from a study of blood T cell repertoires in COVID-19. Study-wide background: COVID-19 samples, acute and convalescent, were from the United States, Italy and Spain. Sources were T cells, B-cell-depleted T cells, or PBMCs; the material itself was cDNA or gDNA.

Under the authors' procedure: Estimates of nucleated cell counts were drawn from the amplification of reference gene primers. The table came from immunoSEQ multiplex PCR; TCRdb's copy has only in-frame clones and leaves some out. The DNA was the basis for D and trimming; V, J and clone size are from that table. There are under 400,000 clones in the sample; about 89% occur only once, and 10% lies in the top ten. Sequencing was performed on peripheral blood. The receptor comes from a woman aged 30 to 39 with COVID-19, enrolled during active disease. This chain joins TRBV5-1 and TRBJ2-3; 9 positions match TRBD2. DNA of the CDR3: TGCGCCAGCAGCTTGAATAGCGGGAGTCTCGTCTATACGCAGTATTTT. It specifies CASSLNSGSLVYTQYF.